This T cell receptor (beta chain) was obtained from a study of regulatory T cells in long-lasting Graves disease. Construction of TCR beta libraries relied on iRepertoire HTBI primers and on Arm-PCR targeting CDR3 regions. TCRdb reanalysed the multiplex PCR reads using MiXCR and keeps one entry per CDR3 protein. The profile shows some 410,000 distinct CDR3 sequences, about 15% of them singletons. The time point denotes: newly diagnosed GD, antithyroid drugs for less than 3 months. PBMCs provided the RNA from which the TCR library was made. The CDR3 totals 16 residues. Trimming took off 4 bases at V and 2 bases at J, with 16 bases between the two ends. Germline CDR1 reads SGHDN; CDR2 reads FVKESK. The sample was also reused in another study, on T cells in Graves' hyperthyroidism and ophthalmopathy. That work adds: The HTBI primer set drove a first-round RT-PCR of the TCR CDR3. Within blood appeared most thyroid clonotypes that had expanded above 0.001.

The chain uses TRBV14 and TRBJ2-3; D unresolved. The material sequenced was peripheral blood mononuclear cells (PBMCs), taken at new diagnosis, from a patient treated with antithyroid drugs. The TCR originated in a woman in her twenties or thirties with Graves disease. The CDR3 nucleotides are TGTGCCAGCAGCCCTAATCAAGGGTGGTCCACAGATACGCAGTATTTT. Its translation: CASSPNQGWSTDTQYF. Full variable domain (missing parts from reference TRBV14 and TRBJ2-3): EAGVTQFPSHSVIEKGQTVTLRCDPISGHDNLYWYRRVMGKEIKFLLHFVKESKQDESGMPNNRFLAERTGGTYSTLKVQPAELEDSGVYFCASSPNQGWSTDTQYFGPGTRLTVL.